A single sample gave rise to the 7 T cell receptor beta chains below, sequenced in a study of cytomegalovirus exposure and HLA in healthy donors. 13 Jbeta primers and 60 Vbeta primers were used for the PCR. Method: immunoSEQ multiplex PCR; TCRdb's copy keeps in-frame clones and lacks some. The repertoire holds about 93,000 clones, with just under 80% as singletons. Source material: PBMCs. These receptor sequences come from a man aged 30-40 years in good health and CMV-seronegative.

This clone was seen a single time. The chain is built from TRBV5-1 and TRBJ1-5; D is ambiguous. Trimming pared 0 bases from V and 5 bases from J, leaving 9 bases between. The CDR3 is 14 amino acids. Germline loops: CDR1 SGHRS, CDR2 YFSETQ. The CDR3 reads CASSLGEGHQPQHF. DNA of the CDR3: TGCGCCAGCAGCTTGGGGGAGGGCCATCAGCCCCAGCATTTT. Full variable domain (missing parts from reference TRBV5-1 and TRBJ1-5): KAGVTQTPRYLIKTRGQQVTLSCSPISGHRSVSWYQQTPGQGLQFLFEYFSETQRNKGNFPGRFSGRQFSNSRSEMNVSTLELGDSALYLCASSLGEGHQPQHFGDGTRLSIL.

The J gene is TRBJ1-2, the V gene TRBV7-2; D uncertain. Germline lookup yields CDR1 SGHTA and CDR2 FQGNSA. Trimming shortened V by 3 bases and J by 8 bases, and 13 bases separated the two germline ends. This CDR3 has 13 amino acids. For the CDR3, the DNA is TGTGCCAGCAGCTTTGCCCCACTACGAGGCTACACCTTC. It specifies CASSFAPLRGYTF.

For this clone: Mismatch with germline at one junction end may stem from a read error. This chain links TRBV14 with TRBJ1-3; D ambiguous. This CDR3 has 12 residues. CDR1 and CDR2 from the germline V gene are SGHDN and FVKESK. The CDR3 coding sequence is TGTGCCAGCAGCCCCAATACTGAAATCCGAGGTTTT. It codes for CASSPNTEIRGF.

The CDR3 loop reads CASSVSGARSGANVLTF. The CDR3 DNA is TGTGCCAGCAGCGTATCTGGGGCCCGCTCTGGGGCCAACGTCCTGACTTTC. The chain carries TRBV9 and TRBJ2-6, with D possibly TRBD1 on 5 matching bases. V dropped 1 base and J dropped 0 bases, with 11 bases sitting between them. This CDR3 contains 17 residues. Germline V CDR1 and CDR2: SGDLS, YYNGEE. Filled out from reference TRBV9 and TRBJ2-6, the complete variable domain reads DSGVTQTPKHLITATGQRVTLRCSPRSGDLSVYWYQQSLDQGLQFLIQYYNGEERAKGNILERFSAQQFPDLHSELNLSSLELGDSALYFCASSVSGARSGANVLTFGAGSRLTVL.

The rearrangement joins TRBV2 to TRBJ2-7; D ambiguous. The CDR3 has 13 amino acids. Germline-derived CDR1 and CDR2 are SNHLY and FYNNEI. V was cut by 5 bases and J by 3 bases, with 11 bases left in between. The CDR3 loop reads CASSNSQNYEQYF. CDR3 bases: TGTGCCAGCAGTAACAGCCAAAACTACGAGCAGTACTTC.

The chain is built from TRBV11-3 and TRBJ2-1, with TRBD2 identical over 10 bases. With V trimmed by 5 bases and J by 8 bases, 9 bases remained unmatched. The CDR3 consists of 15 residues. CDR1 and CDR2 (germline): SGHNT, YENEEA. The chain's CDR3 is CASSPALAGAHEQFF. CDR3 nucleotides: TGTGCCAGCAGCCCGGCGCTAGCGGGAGCTCATGAGCAGTTCTTC.

This clone was found a few times. V is TRBV12-5 and J is TRBJ1-5; D is ambiguous. CDR1 is LGHNT, CDR2 FRNRAP, per germline. The CDR3 contains 15 residues. The V gene lost 7 bases and the J gene lost 3 bases, with 16 bases spanning the gap. CDR3 in amino acids: CASVRGGYPNQPQHF. The DNA for the CDR3 is TGTGCTAGTGTCCGGGGAGGGTACCCCAATCAGCCCCAGCATTTT.